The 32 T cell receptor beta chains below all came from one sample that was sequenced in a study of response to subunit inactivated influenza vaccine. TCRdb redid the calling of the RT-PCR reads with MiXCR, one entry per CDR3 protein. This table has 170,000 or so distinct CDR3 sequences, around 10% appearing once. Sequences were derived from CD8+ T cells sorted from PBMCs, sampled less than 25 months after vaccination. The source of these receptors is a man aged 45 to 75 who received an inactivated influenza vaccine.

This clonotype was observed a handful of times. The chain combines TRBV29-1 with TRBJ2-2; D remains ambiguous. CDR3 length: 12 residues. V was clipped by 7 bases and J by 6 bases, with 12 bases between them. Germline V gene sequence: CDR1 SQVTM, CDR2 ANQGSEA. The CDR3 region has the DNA TGCAGCGCTTGGATGGAATCCGGGGAGCTGTTTTTT. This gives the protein CSAWMESGELFF.

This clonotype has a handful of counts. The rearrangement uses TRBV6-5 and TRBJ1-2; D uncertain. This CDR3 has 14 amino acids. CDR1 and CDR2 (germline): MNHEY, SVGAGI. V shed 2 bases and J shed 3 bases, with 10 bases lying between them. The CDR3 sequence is CASSYGVGDYGYTF. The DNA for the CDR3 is TGTGCCAGCAGTTACGGGGTCGGAGACTATGGCTACACCTTC.

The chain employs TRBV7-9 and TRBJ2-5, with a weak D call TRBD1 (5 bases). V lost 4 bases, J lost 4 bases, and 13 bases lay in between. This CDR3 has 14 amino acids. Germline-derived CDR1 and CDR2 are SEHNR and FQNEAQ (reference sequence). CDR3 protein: CASSSPLGRETQYF. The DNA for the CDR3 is TGTGCCAGCAGCTCTCCATTGGGGCGAGAGACCCAGTACTTC.

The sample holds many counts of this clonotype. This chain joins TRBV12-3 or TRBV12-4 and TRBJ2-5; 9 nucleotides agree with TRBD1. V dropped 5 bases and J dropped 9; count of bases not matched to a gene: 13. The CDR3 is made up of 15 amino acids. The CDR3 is CASSPGQGRIAAQYF. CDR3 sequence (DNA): TGTGCCAGCAGTCCGGGACAGGGTCGAATAGCAGCCCAGTACTTC.

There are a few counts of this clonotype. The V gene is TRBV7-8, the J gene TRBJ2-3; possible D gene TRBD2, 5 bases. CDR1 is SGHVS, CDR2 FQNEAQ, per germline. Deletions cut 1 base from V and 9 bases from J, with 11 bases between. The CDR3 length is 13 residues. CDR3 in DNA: TGTGCCAGCAGCTTAGGAGGGCACCCCACGCAGTATTTT. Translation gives CASSLGGHPTQYF.

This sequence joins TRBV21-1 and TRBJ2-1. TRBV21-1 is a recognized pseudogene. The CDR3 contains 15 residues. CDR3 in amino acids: CASSNIAVTYNEQFF. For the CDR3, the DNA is TGTGCCAGCAGCAATATCGCGGTGACCTACAATGAGCAGTTCTTC.

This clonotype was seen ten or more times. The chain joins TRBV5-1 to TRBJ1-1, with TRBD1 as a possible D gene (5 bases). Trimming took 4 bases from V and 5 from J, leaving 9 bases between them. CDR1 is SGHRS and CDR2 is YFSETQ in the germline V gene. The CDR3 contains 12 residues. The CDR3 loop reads CASSSRQTEAFF. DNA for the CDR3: TGCGCCAGCAGCAGCCGACAGACTGAAGCTTTCTTT.

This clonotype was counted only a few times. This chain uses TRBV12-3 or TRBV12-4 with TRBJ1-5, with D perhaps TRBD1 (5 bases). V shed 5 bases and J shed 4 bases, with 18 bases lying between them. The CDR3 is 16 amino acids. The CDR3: CASSPSLPGRNQPQHF. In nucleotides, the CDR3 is TGTGCCAGCAGTCCTAGCCTGCCAGGGCGAAATCAGCCCCAGCATTTT.

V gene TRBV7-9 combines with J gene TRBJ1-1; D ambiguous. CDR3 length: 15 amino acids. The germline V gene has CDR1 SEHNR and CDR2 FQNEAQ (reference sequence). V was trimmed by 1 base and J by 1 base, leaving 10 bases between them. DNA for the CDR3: TGTGCCAGCAGCTTAGGACGGGCGGCGAACACTGAAGCTTTCTTT. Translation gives CASSLGRAANTEAFF.

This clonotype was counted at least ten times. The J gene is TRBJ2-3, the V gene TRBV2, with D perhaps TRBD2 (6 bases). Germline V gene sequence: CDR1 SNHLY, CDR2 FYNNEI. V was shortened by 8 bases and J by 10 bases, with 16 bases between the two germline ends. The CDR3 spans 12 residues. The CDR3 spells CASGPGTPPQYF. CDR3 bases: TGTGCCAGCGGGCCAGGGACTCCACCGCAGTATTTT.

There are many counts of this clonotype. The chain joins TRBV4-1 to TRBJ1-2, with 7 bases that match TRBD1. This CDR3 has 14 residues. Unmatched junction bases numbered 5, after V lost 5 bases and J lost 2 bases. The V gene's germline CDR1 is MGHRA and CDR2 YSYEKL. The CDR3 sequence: CASSKTGSNYGYTF. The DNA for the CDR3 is TGCGCCAGCAGCAAGACAGGGTCGAACTATGGCTACACCTTC.

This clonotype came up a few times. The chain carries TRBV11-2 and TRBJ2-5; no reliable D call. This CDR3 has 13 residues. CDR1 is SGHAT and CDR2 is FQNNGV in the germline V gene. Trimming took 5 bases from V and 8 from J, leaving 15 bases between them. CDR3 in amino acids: CASSRSVVRTQYF. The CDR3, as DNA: TGTGCCAGCAGCCGCAGTGTGGTCCGAACCCAGTACTTC.

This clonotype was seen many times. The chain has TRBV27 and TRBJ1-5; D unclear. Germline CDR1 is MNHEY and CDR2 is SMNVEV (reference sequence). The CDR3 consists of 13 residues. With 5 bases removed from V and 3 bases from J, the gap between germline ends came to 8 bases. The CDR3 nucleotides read TGTGCCAGCAGTCCCGTTATCAATCAGCCCCAGCATTTT. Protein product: CASSPVINQPQHF.

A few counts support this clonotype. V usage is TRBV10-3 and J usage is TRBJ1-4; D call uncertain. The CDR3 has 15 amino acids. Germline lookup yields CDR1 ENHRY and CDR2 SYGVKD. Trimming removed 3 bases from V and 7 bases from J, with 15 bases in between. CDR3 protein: CAISETESPGEKLFF. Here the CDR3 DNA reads TGTGCCATCAGTGAAACAGAGAGCCCGGGTGAAAAACTGTTTTTT.

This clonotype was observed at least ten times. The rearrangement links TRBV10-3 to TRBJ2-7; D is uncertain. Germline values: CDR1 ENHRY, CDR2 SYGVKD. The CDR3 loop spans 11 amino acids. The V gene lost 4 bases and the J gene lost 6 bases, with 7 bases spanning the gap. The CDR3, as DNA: TGTGCCATCAGTGCTCCGCCCGAGCAGTACTTC. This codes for CAISAPPEQYF.

The CDR3 sequence: CASSLASSGRAKDTQYF. CDR3 bases: TGTGCCAGCAGTTTAGCCTCTAGCGGGAGAGCAAAAGATACGCAGTATTTT. V gene TRBV28 combines with J gene TRBJ2-3; 10 bases are a match to TRBD2. The CDR3 is 17 amino acids. V was pared by 2 bases and J by 5 bases, with 10 bases of the junction left unmatched. CDR1 is MDHEN, CDR2 SYDVKM, per germline.

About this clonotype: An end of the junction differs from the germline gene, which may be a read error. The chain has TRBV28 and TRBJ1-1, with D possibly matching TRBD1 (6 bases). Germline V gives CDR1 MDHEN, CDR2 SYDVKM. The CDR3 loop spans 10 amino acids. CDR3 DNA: TGTGCCACCAGTCCAGGGGCTGCTTTCTTT. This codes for CATSPGAAFF.

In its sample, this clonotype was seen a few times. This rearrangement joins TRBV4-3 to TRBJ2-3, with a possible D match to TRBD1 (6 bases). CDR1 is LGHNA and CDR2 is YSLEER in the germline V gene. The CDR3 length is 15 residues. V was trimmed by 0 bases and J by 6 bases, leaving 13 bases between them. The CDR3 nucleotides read TGCGCCAGCAGCCAAGATCTGGGGGCAGGTGATACGCAGTATTTT. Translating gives CASSQDLGAGDTQYF.

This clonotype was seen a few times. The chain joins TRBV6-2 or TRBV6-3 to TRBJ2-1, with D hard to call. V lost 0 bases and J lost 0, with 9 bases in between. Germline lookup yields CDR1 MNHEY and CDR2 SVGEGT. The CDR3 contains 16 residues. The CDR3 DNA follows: TGTGCCAGCAGTTACTCTATTCTGAGCTCCTACAATGAGCAGTTCTTC. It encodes CASSYSILSSYNEQFF.

The CDR3 DNA sequence: TGTGCCAGCAGCCCGGGGGGATGGAATGAGCAGTTCTTC. Protein product: CASSPGGWNEQFF. V usage is TRBV12-3 or TRBV12-4 and J usage is TRBJ2-1; 7 bases align to TRBD2. Unmatched junction bases numbered 6, after V lost 6 bases and J lost 7 bases. The CDR3 runs 13 residues.

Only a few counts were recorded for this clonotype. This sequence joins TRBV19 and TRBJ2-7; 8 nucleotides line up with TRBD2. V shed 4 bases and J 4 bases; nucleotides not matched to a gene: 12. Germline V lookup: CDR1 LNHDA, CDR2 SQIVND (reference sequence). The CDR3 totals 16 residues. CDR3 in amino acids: CASSSGSSGSGYEQYF. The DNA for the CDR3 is TGTGCCAGTAGTAGTGGTTCGAGCGGGAGTGGTTACGAGCAGTACTTC.

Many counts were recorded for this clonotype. DNA for the CDR3: TGTGCCAGCAGCCACGGGTTGGGAAGCCCACCAGATACGCAGTATTTT. Residues: CASSHGLGSPPDTQYF. V and J are TRBV6-5 and TRBJ2-3; D unresolved. The CDR3 runs 16 residues. With 6 bases removed from V and 4 bases from J, the gap between germline ends came to 20 bases. The germline CDR1 and CDR2 sequences are MNHEY and SVGAGI.

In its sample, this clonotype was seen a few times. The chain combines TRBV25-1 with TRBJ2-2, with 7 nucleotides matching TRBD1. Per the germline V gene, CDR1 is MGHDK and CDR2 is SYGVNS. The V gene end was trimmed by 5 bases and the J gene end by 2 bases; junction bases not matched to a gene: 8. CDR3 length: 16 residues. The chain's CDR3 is CASSHKGTVNTGELFF. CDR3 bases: TGTGCCAGCAGTCACAAAGGGACAGTCAACACCGGGGAGCTGTTTTTT.

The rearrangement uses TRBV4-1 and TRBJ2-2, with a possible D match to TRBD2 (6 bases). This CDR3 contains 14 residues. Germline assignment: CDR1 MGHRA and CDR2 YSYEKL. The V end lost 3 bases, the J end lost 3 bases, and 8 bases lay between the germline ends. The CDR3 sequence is CASSQGLYTGELFF. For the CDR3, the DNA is TGCGCCAGCAGCCAGGGACTCTACACCGGGGAGCTGTTTTTT.

The CDR3, as DNA: TGCAGCGTTATCTTGGTCGGGACTCAGTTCTTC. It encodes CSVILVGTQFF. The chain couples TRBV29-1 to TRBJ2-1; D perhaps matches TRBD2 (6 bases). The CDR3 has 11 amino acids. V gave up 5 bases and J gave up 13 bases, with 15 bases separating them. The germline CDR1 and CDR2 sequences are SQVTM and ANQGSEA.

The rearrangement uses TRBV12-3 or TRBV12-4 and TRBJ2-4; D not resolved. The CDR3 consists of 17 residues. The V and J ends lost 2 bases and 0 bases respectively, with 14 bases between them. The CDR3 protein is CASSLTYTSLAKNIQYF. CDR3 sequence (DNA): TGTGCCAGCAGTTTAACATACACTTCCTTAGCCAAAAACATTCAGTACTTC.

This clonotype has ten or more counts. As DNA, the CDR3 is TGCGCCAGCAGCCAAGGGGGAAGCGGGGGGTTCTACACATACGAGCAGTACTTC. It translates to CASSQGGSGGFYTYEQYF. The chain links TRBV4-3 to TRBJ2-7; 9 nucleotides line up with TRBD2. The CDR3 has 18 amino acids. With 1 base clipped from V and 4 bases from J, the junction kept 14 bases outside the gene matches. Looked up from germline, CDR1 is LGHNA and CDR2 is YSLEER.

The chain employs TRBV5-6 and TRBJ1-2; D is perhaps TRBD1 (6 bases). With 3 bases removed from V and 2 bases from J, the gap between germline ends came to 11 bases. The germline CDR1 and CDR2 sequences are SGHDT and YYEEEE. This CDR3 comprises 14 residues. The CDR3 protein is CASSSGGQNYGYTF. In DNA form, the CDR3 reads TGTGCCAGCAGCTCGGGGGGCCAGAACTATGGCTACACCTTC.

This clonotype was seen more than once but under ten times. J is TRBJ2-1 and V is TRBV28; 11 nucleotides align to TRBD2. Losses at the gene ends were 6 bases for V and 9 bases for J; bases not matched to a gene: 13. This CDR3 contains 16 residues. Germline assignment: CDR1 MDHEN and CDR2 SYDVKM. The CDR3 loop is CASSHELAGEWSEQFF. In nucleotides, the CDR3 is TGTGCCAGCAGCCATGAACTAGCGGGAGAATGGAGTGAGCAGTTCTTC.

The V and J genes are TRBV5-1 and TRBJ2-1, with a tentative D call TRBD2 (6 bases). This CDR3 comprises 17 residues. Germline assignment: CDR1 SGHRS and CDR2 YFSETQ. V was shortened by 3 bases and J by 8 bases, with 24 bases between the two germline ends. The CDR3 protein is CASSSYLAVGESDEQFF. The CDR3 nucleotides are TGCGCCAGCAGCTCCTACTTAGCGGTCGGGGAGTCTGATGAGCAGTTCTTC.

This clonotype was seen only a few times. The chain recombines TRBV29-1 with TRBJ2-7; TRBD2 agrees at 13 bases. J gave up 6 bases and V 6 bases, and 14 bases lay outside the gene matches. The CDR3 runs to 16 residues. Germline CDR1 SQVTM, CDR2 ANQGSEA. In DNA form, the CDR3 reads TGCAGCGTGGACGGGACTAGCGGGACCCGCCGAGGCGAGCAGTACTTC. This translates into CSVDGTSGTRRGEQYF.

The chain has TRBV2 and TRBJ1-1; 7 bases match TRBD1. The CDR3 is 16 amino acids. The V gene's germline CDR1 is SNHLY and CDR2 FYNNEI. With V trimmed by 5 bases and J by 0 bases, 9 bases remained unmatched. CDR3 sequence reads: CASSQGGLGMNTEAFF. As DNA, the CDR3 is TGTGCCAGCAGTCAAGGGGGCCTGGGAATGAACACTGAAGCTTTCTTT.